The 5 T cell receptor beta chains given below trace back to one sample, sequenced in a study of blood T cell repertoires in COVID-19. Generated by immunoSEQ multiplex PCR, the TCRdb table keeps only in-frame clones and is missing some. The sample shows more than 250,000 clones, more than 70% of them seen only once. Sequenced: PBMCs or T cells enriched from blood (not recorded which). These receptors came from a woman aged 25 to 45 who had recovered from COVID-19.

This chain links TRBV11-2 with TRBJ2-3; D unclear. V was pared by 3 bases and J by 4 bases, with 5 bases between. The CDR3 is made up of 12 amino acids. Germline lookup yields CDR1 SGHAT and CDR2 FQNNGV. CDR3 loop: CASSLSADTQYF. The CDR3 DNA is TGTGCCAGCAGCTTGTCCGCAGATACGCAGTATTTT. The complete variable domain, with remaining parts taken from reference TRBV11-2 and TRBJ2-3, reads EAGVAQSPRYKIIEKRQSVAFWCNPISGHATLYWYQQILGQGPKLLIQFQNNGVVDDSQLPKDRFSAERLKGVDSTLKIQPAKLEDSAVYLCASSLSADTQYFGPGTRLTVL.

The chain joins TRBV21-1 to TRBJ2-6; the D call TRBD1 from the table was never checked on the DNA. TRBV21-1 is a pseudogene. The CDR3 has 17 residues. Written as DNA, the CDR3 is TGTGCCAGCAGCCGTTTCCAGGGGTGTTCCGGGGCCAACGTCCTGACTTTC. Its protein product is CASSRFQGCSGANVLTF.

This sequence joins TRBV12-3 or TRBV12-4 and TRBJ1-2; D remains ambiguous. V lost 3 bases to trimming and J lost 7 bases, with 9 bases between them. This CDR3 is built from 12 residues. The CDR3 coding sequence is TGTGCCAGCAGTTTCCGGGGAGGTGGCTACACCTTC. This gives the protein CASSFRGGGYTF.

The V gene is TRBV10-3, the J gene TRBJ1-1; 7 positions agree with TRBD1. There are 14 residues in the CDR3. V lost 3 bases to trimming and J lost 1 base; unmatched junction nucleotides: 2. Germline V gene sequence: CDR1 ENHRY, CDR2 SYGVKD. This CDR3 reads CAISDTGANTEAFF. The CDR3, as DNA: TGTGCCATCAGTGACACAGGGGCGAACACTGAAGCTTTCTTT.

The rearrangement uses TRBV5-4 and TRBJ1-1, with D hard to call. The germline gives CDR1 SGHNT, CDR2 YYREEE (reference sequence). This CDR3 contains 12 residues. Trimming cost V 6 bases and J 0 bases, with 6 bases left between them. In DNA, the CDR3 is TGTGCCAGCAACAACATGAACACTGAAGCTTTCTTT. Its translation: CASNNMNTEAFF.